These 10 T cell receptor beta chains were all obtained from the same sample, sequenced in a study of blood T cell repertoires in COVID-19 (dated by TCRdb to the early 2020s). The library relied on the immunoSEQ multiplex PCR assay. TCRdb's version of the immuneACCESS table is confined to in-frame rearrangements and falls short of the full clone set. An unresolved V gene accounts for under half of the shortfall where checked; the remainder is of unknown origin. The sample includes under 60,000 clones, with about four fifths observed a single time. In total, the top ten clones hold less than 30% of the sample. Material: peripheral blood. Receptors originate from a human donor in a cohort sampled during active COVID-19.

This clone was counted ten times or more. The chain employs TRBV7-2 and TRBJ2-2; TRBD1 aligns across 10 bases. The ends lost 4 bases at V and 5 bases at J; junction bases unmatched: 1. The CDR3 runs 14 residues. Germline values: CDR1 SGHTA, CDR2 FQGNSA. DNA of the CDR3: TGTGCCAGCAGCTCGGGACAGGGGACCGGGGAGCTGTTTTTT. Amino acid sequence: CASSSGQGTGELFF.

A few counts support this clone. The chain combines TRBV5-4 with TRBJ1-2; unclear D gene. The CDR3 contains 13 residues. CDR1 SGHNT and CDR2 YYREEE come from the germline V gene (reference sequence). Between the trimmed V and J ends, which lost 3 bases and 7 bases, there was a span of 13 bases. CDR3 in amino acids: CASSYGLEVGYTF. In DNA form, the CDR3 reads TGTGCCAGCAGCTATGGACTGGAGGTTGGCTACACCTTC.

The chain recombines TRBV7-2 with TRBJ1-2; the match to TRBD1 covers 9 bases. With V trimmed by 3 bases and J by 2 bases, 1 base remained unmatched. CDR3 size: 14 residues. Germline V lookup: CDR1 SGHTA, CDR2 FQGNSA. The CDR3 is CASSFTGGNYGYTF. DNA of the CDR3: TGTGCCAGCAGCTTTACAGGGGGCAACTATGGCTACACCTTC.

The chain uses TRBV5-1 and TRBJ2-1; no clear D. Trimming pared 0 bases from V and 0 bases from J, leaving 7 bases between. Per germline, CDR1 SGHRS and CDR2 YFSETQ. The CDR3 extends over 15 amino acids. The CDR3 sequence is CASSLGRSSYNEQFF. CDR3 nucleotide sequence: TGCGCCAGCAGCTTGGGGCGGAGCTCCTACAATGAGCAGTTCTTC.

The chain links TRBV2 to TRBJ1-5, with D perhaps matching TRBD1 (6 bases). V was pared by 7 bases and J by 2 bases, with 21 bases between. The CDR3 runs to 17 residues. Per germline, CDR1 SNHLY and CDR2 FYNNEI. The CDR3 nucleotides read TGTGCCAGCACCGCACCGAAGGGGGGGAGCGGCAATCAGCCCCAGCATTTT. Amino acids: CASTAPKGGSGNQPQHF. The full variable domain, rest sourced from reference TRBV2 and TRBJ1-5, is EPEVTQTPSHQVTQMGQEVILRCVPISNHLYFYWYRQILGQKVEFLVSFYNNEISEKSEIFDDQFSVERPDGSNFTLKIRSTKLEDSAMYFCASTAPKGGSGNQPQHFGDGTRLSIL.

The rearrangement uses TRBV7-9 and TRBJ2-1; D gene unclear. The CDR3 length is 13 residues. V was cut by 3 bases and J by 4 bases, with 7 bases left in between. Germline CDR1 and CDR2: SEHNR and FQNEAQ (reference sequence). The CDR3 nucleotides are TGTGCCAGCAGCTTCTCCAGTTACAATGAGCAGTTCTTC. This codes for CASSFSSYNEQFF.

The genes are TRBV12-3 or TRBV12-4 and TRBJ2-3, with D possibly TRBD2 on 6 matching bases. V was clipped by 1 base and J by 5 bases, with 7 bases between them. CDR3 length: 13 amino acids. The CDR3 sequence is CASSLGTKDTQYF. The CDR3 region has the DNA TGTGCCAGCAGTTTAGGGACTAAAGATACGCAGTATTTT.

In DNA, the CDR3 is TGCGCCACGAGGGACAACTCCTACAATGAGCAGTTCTTC. Protein product: CATRDNSYNEQFF. J is TRBJ2-1 and V is TRBV10-1; TRBD1 is a possible D gene (6 bases). The CDR3 covers 13 residues. Germline V lookup: CDR1 WNHNN, CDR2 SYGVQD (reference sequence). The ends were cut back, 10 bases at V and 0 bases at J, with 10 bases in the middle.

This clone was found many times. This chain joins TRBV7-8 and TRBJ2-7, with 7 bases aligning to TRBD2. Germline V gives CDR1 SGHVS, CDR2 FQNEAQ. CDR3 length: 14 residues. V lost 0 bases, J lost 7 bases, and 6 bases stayed unmatched. The CDR3 loop reads CASSLALLAWEQYF. Here the CDR3 DNA reads TGTGCCAGCAGCTTAGCGCTACTAGCGTGGGAGCAGTACTTC.

The V gene is TRBV28, the J gene TRBJ1-6; D gene ambiguous. Trimming took off 2 bases at V and 9 bases at J, with 11 bases between the two ends. The CDR3 contains 14 residues. Germline loops: CDR1 MDHEN, CDR2 SYDVKM. The CDR3 sequence is CASSLNQEASPLHF. The CDR3 bases are TGTGCCAGCAGTTTAAATCAGGAGGCTTCACCCCTCCACTTT.